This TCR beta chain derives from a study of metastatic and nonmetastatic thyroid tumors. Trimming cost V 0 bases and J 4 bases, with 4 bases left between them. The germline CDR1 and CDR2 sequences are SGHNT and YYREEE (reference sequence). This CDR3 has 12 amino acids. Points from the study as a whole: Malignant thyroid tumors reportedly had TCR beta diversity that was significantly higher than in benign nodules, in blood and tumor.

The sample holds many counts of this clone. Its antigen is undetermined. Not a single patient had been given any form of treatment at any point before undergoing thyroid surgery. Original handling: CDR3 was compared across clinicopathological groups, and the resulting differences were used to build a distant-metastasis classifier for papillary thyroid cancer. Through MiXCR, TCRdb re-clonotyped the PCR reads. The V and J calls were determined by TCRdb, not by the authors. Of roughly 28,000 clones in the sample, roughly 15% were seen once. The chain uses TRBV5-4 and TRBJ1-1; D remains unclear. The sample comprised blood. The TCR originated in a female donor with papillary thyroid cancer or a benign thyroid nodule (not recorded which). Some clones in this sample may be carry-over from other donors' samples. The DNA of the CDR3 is TGTGCCAGCAGCTTGGAGGGCACTGAAGCTTTCTTT. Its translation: CASSLEGTEAFF.